This is a list of T cell receptor beta chains from one sample in a study of CD8+CD57+ T cells in acquired aplastic anemia. TCRdb re-analysed the reads in MiXCR, keeping a single row per CDR3 protein. The sample holds around 200,000 distinct CDR3 sequences, about 44% seen once. Sequences were obtained from sorted CD4+, CD8+, or CD8+CD57+ T cells (not recorded which) from PBMCs. The origin of the receptors is a human donor with aplastic anemia. Each CDR3 is given with its conserved first and last residue. A D gene is named only where the DNA matches it firmly. Not all rows give a size; the values are once, few, many and, for expanded clones, a class.

.	TRBD1	TRBV7-3	TRBJ2-5	CASSFDRGLGETQYF	TGTGCCAGCAGCTTCGACAGGGGCCTCGGAGAGACCCAGTACTTC
.	TRBD1	TRBV29-1	TRBJ2-1	CSVTGGYNEQFF	TGCAGCGTGACAGGGGGGTACAATGAGCAGTTCTTC
few	.	TRBV7-3	TRBJ2-2	CASSLYGNGELFF	TGTGCCAGCAGCTTATATGGGAACGGGGAGCTGTTTTTT
.	.	TRBV30	TRBJ2-1	CAWIRGGINEQFF	TGTGCCTGGATTCGCGGAGGGATCAATGAGCAGTTCTTC
.	TRBD2	TRBV3-1	TRBJ2-5	CASSLGLAGGPRETQYF	TGTGCCAGCAGCTTGGGACTAGCGGGGGGGCCTAGGGAAACCCAGTACTTC
many	.	TRBV6-1	TRBJ1-2	CASREDGVPGGYTF	TGTGCCAGCAGAGAAGATGGAGTCCCGGGGGGCTACACCTTC
few	.	TRBV6-5	TRBJ1-5	CASSYSYRGQPQHF	TGTGCCAGCAGTTACTCTTATAGGGGACAGCCCCAGCATTTT
.	.	TRBV19	TRBJ2-3	CASSIGGNTQYF	TGTGCCAGTAGTATAGGAGGGAATACGCAGTATTTT
.	.	TRBV24-1	TRBJ2-2	CATAGTGELFF	TGTGCCACAGCTGGCACCGGGGAGCTGTTTTTT
few	.	TRBV25-1	TRBJ1-1	CASSEPTSSTEAFF	TGTGCCAGCAGTGAACCCACATCCTCCACTGAAGCTTTCTTT
few	.	TRBV12-5	TRBJ1-5	CASGLYVGQNSNQPQHF	TGTGCTAGTGGCCTTTACGTTGGACAGAATAGCAATCAGCCCCAGCATTTT
.	.	TRBV7-9	TRBJ2-7	CASSLGTVEQYF	TGTGCCAGCAGCTTAGGGACCGTCGAGCAGTACTTC
.	.	TRBV9	TRBJ1-4	CASGGLGEKLFF	TGTGCCTCCGGGGGTTTAGGTGAAAAACTGTTTTTT
.	.	TRBV24-1	TRBJ2-7	CATMDGSYEQYF	TGTGCCACCATGGACGGGAGCTACGAGCAGTACTTC
.	.	TRBV4-1	TRBJ1-5	CASSQVEGRHQPQHF	TGCGCCAGCAGCCAAGTCGAGGGCAGACATCAGCCCCAGCATTTT
.	.	TRBV2	TRBJ2-7	CASSEGEQYF	TGTGCCAGCAGTGAGGGGGAGCAGTACTTC
few	.	TRBV6-1	TRBJ1-5	CASSEIGGSNQPQHF	TGTGCCAGCAGTGAAATTGGTGGGAGCAATCAGCCCCAGCATTTT
.	.	TRBV15	TRBJ1-3	CATSRDRGLGETIYF	TGTGCCACCAGCAGAGACAGGGGCCTCGGAGAGACCATATATTTT
.	.	TRBV7-3	TRBJ2-7	CASSLGNHYEQYF	TGTGCCAGCAGCTTAGGGAATCACTACGAGCAGTACTTC
few	TRBD2	TRBV7-6	TRBJ2-7	CASSLALERGGGEQYF	TGTGCCAGCAGCTTAGCGCTCGAGCGGGGGGGCGGTGAGCAGTACTTC
once	TRBD1	TRBV5-5	TRBJ1-6	CASSARDGQAASPLHF	TGTGCCAGCAGCGCCCGGGATGGACAGGCGGCTTCACCCCTCCACTTT
many	TRBD1	TRBV3-1	TRBJ2-1	CASSRQGGRGIF	TGTGCCAGCAGCCGACAGGGGGGCCGGGGGATCTTC
many	.	TRBV6-6	TRBJ1-2	CASSYSRPRGDYGYTF	TGTGCCAGCAGTTACTCGAGACCCCGAGGGGACTATGGCTACACCTTC
once	TRBD2	TRBV20-1	TRBJ2-7	CSAKADAGGREIF	TGCAGTGCTAAGGCGGACGCGGGGGGTAGGGAGATCTTC
.	TRBD2	TRBV15	TRBJ2-7	CATSRDESSGRPQEHEQYF	TGTGCCACCAGCAGAGATGAGTCTAGCGGGAGGCCCCAGGAGCACGAGCAGTACTTC
.	.	TRBV20-1	TRBJ1-1	CSARRGAIDTEAFF	TGCAGTGCTAGGAGGGGGGCAATAGACACTGAAGCTTTCTTT
.	.	TRBV7-9	TRBJ1-1	CASSLSRVTEAFF	TGTGCCAGCAGCTTGAGCAGGGTTACTGAAGCTTTCTTT
once	.	TRBV7-9	TRBJ1-2	CASSLGPPGYTF	TGTGCCAGCAGCTTAGGCCCACCTGGCTACACCTTC
few	.	TRBV30	TRBJ1-6	CAWSVRLTLFGSPLHF	TGTGCCTGGAGTGTAAGGTTGACTCTCTTTGGTTCACCCCTCCACTTT
many	.	TRBV7-2	TRBJ2-2	CASSLAPDANTGELFF	TGTGCCAGCAGCTTAGCACCGGACGCAAACACCGGGGAGCTGTTTTTT
many	TRBD1	TRBV19	TRBJ1-6	CASSEDRAPNSPLHF	TGTGCCAGTAGTGAAGACAGGGCCCCTAATTCACCCCTCCACTTT
many	TRBD1	TRBV12-3/TRBV12-4	TRBJ1-2	CASFKGQLIVNYGYTF	TGTGCCAGCTTTAAGGGACAGTTGATCGTAAACTATGGCTACACCTTC
.	TRBD1	TRBV20-1	TRBJ1-1	CSAPRQGMNTEAFF	TGCAGTGCTCCTCGACAGGGGATGAACACTGAAGCTTTCTTT
many	.	TRBV19	TRBJ2-5	CASSTLGGSEETQYF	TGTGCCAGTAGTACCCTTGGGGGGTCTGAGGAGACCCAGTACTTC
.	.	TRBV10-3	TRBJ1-2	CAISEAQRMGYGYTF	TGTGCCATCAGTGAGGCACAGCGAATGGGCTATGGCTACACCTTC
.	TRBD2	TRBV10-3	TRBJ2-3	CASSALSGGRGTDTQYF	TGTGCCAGCAGTGCCCTTAGCGGGGGGAGGGGCACAGATACGCAGTATTTT
.	.	TRBV2	TRBJ2-3	CASSAPRKEYF	TGTGCCAGCAGTGCCCCAAGGAAGGAGTATTTT
many	.	TRBV20-1	TRBJ1-1	CSARDSSDTEAFF	TGCAGTGCTAGAGATAGCAGTGACACTGAAGCTTTCTTT
few	.	TRBV19	TRBJ1-2	CASWDKANYGYTF	TGTGCCAGCTGGGACAAAGCTAACTATGGCTACACCTTC
.	.	TRBV15	TRBJ1-2	CATSRLGRLYGYTF	TGTGCCACCAGCAGGCTAGGGAGACTCTATGGCTACACCTTC
many	TRBD1	TRBV5-1	TRBJ1-1	CASSQQGGNTEAFF	TGCGCCAGCAGCCAACAGGGGGGGAACACTGAAGCTTTCTTT
many	TRBD1	TRBV5-5	TRBJ2-7	CASRWGQGAYEQYF	TGTGCCAGCAGATGGGGACAGGGCGCCTACGAGCAGTACTTC
.	.	TRBV9	TRBJ2-3	CASSVVGGGTQYF	TGTGCCAGCAGCGTAGTGGGGGGCGGCACGCAGTATTTT
.	TRBD2	TRBV20-1	TRBJ2-3	CSARDPRASGAVDTQYF	TGCAGTGCTAGAGACCCTAGGGCCAGCGGGGCGGTAGATACGCAGTATTTT
many	.	TRBV5-6	TRBJ1-5	CASSLAGQPQHF	TGTGCCAGCAGCTTAGCGGGACAGCCCCAGCATTTT
.	.	TRBV7-9	TRBJ2-7	CASSPGSEQYF	TGTGCCAGCTCCCCCGGATCCGAGCAGTACTTC
many	TRBD1	TRBV18	TRBJ2-7	CASTRQGAYEQYF	TGTGCCAGCACCAGACAGGGGGCTTACGAGCAGTACTTC
.	.	TRBV4-1	TRBJ2-7	CASSLSATGSEQYF	TGCGCCAGCAGCTTATCAGCGACAGGTAGCGAGCAGTACTTC
many	TRBD2	TRBV2	TRBJ2-3	CASRRGGDTQYF	TGTGCCAGCAGGCGGGGGGGGGATACGCAGTATTTT
many	.	TRBV20-1	TRBJ2-2	CSARDRAGLSTGELFF	TGCAGTGCTAGAGATCGCGCAGGGTTGTCCACCGGGGAGCTGTTTTTT
many	TRBD1	TRBV12-3/TRBV12-4	TRBJ1-1	CASRYRGANTEALF	TGTGCCAGCAGGTACAGGGGTGCGAACACTGAAGCTCTCTTT
few	TRBD2	TRBV4-1	TRBJ2-1	CASSQDLGGAYNEQFF	TGCGCCAGCAGCCAAGATTTGGGGGGGGCCTACAATGAGCAGTTCTTC